This T cell receptor beta chain was observed in a study of graft-versus-host responses after intestinal transplantation. Study context: Multivisceral, liver-intestinal, or isolated intestinal transplants were received by the recipients. Recipients across the board were started on anti-thymocyte globulin induction, then kept on tacrolimus and steroids for 2 to 4 years. General observations from the study: Early after transplant, HvG declines were associated with peak levels of circulating GvH clones. GvH clones turned up in recipient marrow; some had shown up first in ileum or blood.

TCRdb keeps only in-frame clones here, not all; method: immunoSEQ multiplex PCR. The sample contains fewer than 110,000 clones, 80% to 95% of which appear only once. The CDR3 sequence is 14 residues long. Per the germline V gene, CDR1 is SGHRS and CDR2 is YFSETQ. J lost 7 bases, V lost 3 bases, and 8 bases had no gene match. Concerning this clone: Its antigen is not identified.

The TCR originated in a human donor who received an intestinal transplant. The chain is built from TRBV5-1 and TRBJ1-1; 8 bases map to TRBD1. This specimen consisted of unstimulated CD8+ T cells sorted from spleen or lymph node cells, obtained before intestinal transplant. The CDR3 region is CASSYTGTGYEAFF. CDR3 coding DNA: TGCGCCAGCAGCTACACCGGGACAGGCTATGAAGCTTTCTTT.